This T cell receptor beta chain was captured in a study of cytomegalovirus exposure and HLA in healthy donors. Study-wide context: In an earlier analysis, approximately 120 million unique TCR beta sequences were found from some 200 million T cells. Study findings and constraints: Follow-up analysis seemed to connect common viral pathogens with several of the most significant clusters identified. Researchers left out some V segments, among them TRBV6-2 and TRBV6-3, as indistinguishable.

The CDR3 runs 13 residues. Per germline, CDR1 WSHSY and CDR2 SAAADI. The ends were cut back, 6 bases at V and 7 bases at J, with 15 bases in the middle. Both 60 Vbeta primers and 13 Jbeta primers went into the PCR. The assay was immunoSEQ multiplex PCR, and TCRdb's table has in-frame clones only and misses some. The sample includes roughly 150,000 clones, around two thirds of them seen just once. Concerning this clone: The antigen is not known.

This clonotype originated in a woman aged 18-29 years in good health and CMV-seronegative. This chain uses TRBV10-2 with TRBJ1-1; D not certain. Sequenced material: PBMCs. The CDR3 DNA follows: TGCGCCAGCAGCCGGAGGCAGCGTGATGAAGCTTTCTTT. It encodes CASSRRQRDEAFF.